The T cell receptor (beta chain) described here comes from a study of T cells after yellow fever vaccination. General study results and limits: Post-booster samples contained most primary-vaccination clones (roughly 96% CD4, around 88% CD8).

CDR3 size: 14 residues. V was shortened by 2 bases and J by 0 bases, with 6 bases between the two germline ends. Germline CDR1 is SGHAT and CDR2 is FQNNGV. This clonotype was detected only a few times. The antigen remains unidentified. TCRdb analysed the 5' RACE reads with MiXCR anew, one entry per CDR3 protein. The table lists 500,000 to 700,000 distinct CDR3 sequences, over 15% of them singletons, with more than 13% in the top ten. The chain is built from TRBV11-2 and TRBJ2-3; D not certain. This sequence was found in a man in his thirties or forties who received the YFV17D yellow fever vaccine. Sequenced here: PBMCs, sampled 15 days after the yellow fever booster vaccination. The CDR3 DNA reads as TGTGCCAGCAGCTTAACGTATAGCACAGATACGCAGTATTTT. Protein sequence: CASSLTYSTDTQYF.